This T cell receptor beta chain was sequenced during a study of T cell responses to AZD1222 COVID-19 vaccine. Whole-study results and caveats: Clonal diversity was possibly underestimated, and the donors were mostly white British, with more females. In the spike-specific TCR repertoire, nearly half reportedly target unmutated variant regions. Vaccination with two AZD1222 doses was followed by a rise in Spike-specific TCR breadth and depth.

CDR1 is KGHSH, CDR2 LQKENI, per germline. Trimming shortened V by 2 bases and J by 3 bases, and 8 bases separated the two germline ends. The CDR3 loop spans 13 amino acids. Here immunoSEQ multiplex PCR was the method, and the copy in TCRdb shows in-frame clones only, minus some. The data show 140,000 to 150,000 clones, more than 85% seen once. Concerning this clone itself: As yet, its antigen is unknown.

The clonotype originates from an adult who received the AZD1222 COVID-19 vaccine. This chain uses TRBV18 with TRBJ2-7; no clear D. Sequenced material: peripheral blood, taken 28 days after the second AZD1222 dose. The CDR3 here is CASSPVRIYEQYF. The CDR3 DNA reads TGTGCCAGCTCACCAGTGCGGATCTACGAGCAGTACTTC. Using reference TRBV18 and TRBJ2-7 for the parts outside the CDR3, the full variable domain is NAGVMQNPRHLVRRRGQEARLRCSPMKGHSHVYWYRQLPEEGLKFMVYLQKENIIDESGMPKERFSAEFPKEGPSILRIQQVVRGDSAAYFCASSPVRIYEQYFGPGTRLTVT.